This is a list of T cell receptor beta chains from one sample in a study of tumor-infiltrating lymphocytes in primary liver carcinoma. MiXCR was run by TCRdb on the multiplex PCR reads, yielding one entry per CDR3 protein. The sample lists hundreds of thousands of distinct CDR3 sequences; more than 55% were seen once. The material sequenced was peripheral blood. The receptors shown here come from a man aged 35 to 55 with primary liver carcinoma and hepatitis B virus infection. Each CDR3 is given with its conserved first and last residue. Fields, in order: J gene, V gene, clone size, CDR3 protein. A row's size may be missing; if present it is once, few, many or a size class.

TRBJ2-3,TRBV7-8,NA,CVSSIPTGRGTDTQYF
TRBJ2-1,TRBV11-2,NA,CASRKKMRIGEDDQFF
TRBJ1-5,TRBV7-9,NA,CVSSREAAGGRPQHF
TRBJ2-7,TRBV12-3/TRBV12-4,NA,CASSLRESYGEYF
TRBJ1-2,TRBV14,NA,CASSQEIYRGLGYGYTF
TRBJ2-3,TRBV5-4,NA,CVSRGGWPDTQYF
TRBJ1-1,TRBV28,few,CASGRLSTEAFF
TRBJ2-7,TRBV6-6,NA,CASTQARGQRPEEQYF
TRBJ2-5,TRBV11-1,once,CASTGGSGVGQETQYF
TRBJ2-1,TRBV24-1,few,CATSDFGGETYNEQFF